A single T cell receptor (beta chain) is shown here with its context. Its antigen remains unknown. These data are taken from a study of cytomegalovirus exposure and HLA in healthy donors. Notes on the study in general: Subsequent analysis revealed that first-cohort TCR clusters tended to co-occur in the approximately 120 validation repertoires.

Using immunoSEQ multiplex PCR, the repertoire was profiled, and TCRdb retains in-frame clones only, with some absent. This table holds some 86,000 clones, approximately 93% found once. Germline V lookup: CDR1 SGHTA, CDR2 FQGTGA. V lost 4 bases, J lost 0 bases, and 13 bases lay in between. This CDR3 contains 16 residues. The sample comprised PBMCs. This TCR derives from a woman in her twenties or thirties in good health and CMV-seronegative. The chain couples TRBV7-3 to TRBJ2-1; D is perhaps TRBD2 (5 bases). CDR3 sequence reads: CASSSREGASYNEQFF. DNA of the CDR3: TGTGCCAGCAGCTCTCGTGAGGGTGCCTCCTACAATGAGCAGTTCTTC.